This T cell receptor (beta chain) was sequenced in a study of blood T cells in healthy people across ages. Germline CDR1 is LGHDT and CDR2 is YNNKEL (reference sequence). This CDR3 has 16 residues. Trimming took 1 base from V and 2 from J, leaving 15 bases between them. Then a second PCR, running about 7 to 11 cycles, was carried out with a sample-barcoded 5' primer and a J-beta primer mix. Every molecule of cDNA carried a tag from a template-switch adaptor with 12 random nucleotides. TCRdb reanalysed the 5' RACE reads using MiXCR and keeps one entry per CDR3 protein. The table lists hundreds of thousands of distinct CDR3 sequences, 20% to 25% of them singletons, with 3.5% to 4% in the top ten.

The sequenced material came from blood. The TCR comes from a man aged 65 to 85 in good health. The V gene is TRBV3-1, the J gene TRBJ2-7; D is perhaps TRBD2 (6 bases). The CDR3 sequence is CASSQGYSGLTYEQYF. CDR3 in DNA: TGTGCCAGCAGCCAAGGATATAGCGGACTTACCTACGAGCAGTACTTC.